This T cell receptor (beta chain) derives from a study of blood T cell repertoires in COVID-19. Cohort placement rested on clinical history that participants reported themselves. V was cut by 0 bases and J by 4 bases, with 6 bases left in between. The CDR3 runs to 13 residues. Germline V lookup: CDR1 SEHNR, CDR2 FQNEAQ (reference sequence). Some clones are missing from TCRdb's copy, which holds only in-frame ones; the method was immunoSEQ multiplex PCR. The table has some 340,000 clones, roughly 90% seen once; the top ten hold about 4.2%. The chain uses TRBV7-9 and TRBJ2-5; D unresolved. Source material: PBMCs or T cells enriched from blood (not recorded which). The sequence came from a woman aged 30 to 39 who had been exposed to COVID-19. CDR3: CASSLASVETQYF. The CDR3 DNA follows: TGTGCCAGCAGCTTAGCGTCGGTAGAGACCCAGTACTTC.